Sequencing of this T cell receptor beta chain was carried out in a study of cytomegalovirus exposure and HLA in healthy donors. As for the study in general: According to later analysis, the same platform produced the 90 to 150 validation and several hundred first-cohort repertoires. General study points: For most TCR sequences rarity was the rule, although some public TCRs occurred in many donors.

The CDR3 consists of 15 residues. Germline-derived CDR1 and CDR2 are SGHDT and YYEEEE. V dropped 3 bases and J dropped 6; count of bases not matched to a gene: 10. The assay was immunoSEQ multiplex PCR, and TCRdb's table has in-frame clones only and misses some. The profile shows fewer than 350,000 clones, 85% to 90% of them singletons. A remark on this clone: Antigen specificity is unknown.

The donors formed part of the approximately 130-subject validation cohort, distinct from the roughly 640-subject first cohort. The chain recombines TRBV5-6 with TRBJ2-3, with 7 positions matching TRBD2. The material sequenced was PBMCs. This receptor was obtained from a woman between 18 and 29 years old in good health and CMV-seronegative. The CDR3 loop reads CASSSKGLRWDTQYF. CDR3 bases: TGTGCCAGCAGCTCTAAGGGACTACGATGGGATACGCAGTATTTT.